This is a list of T cell receptor beta chains from one sample in a study of blood T cell repertoires in COVID-19. Method: immunoSEQ multiplex PCR; TCRdb's copy keeps in-frame clones and lacks some. The data show around 250,000 clones, with roughly 84% seen just once and 1.5% held by the top ten. Sample: peripheral blood. The receptor set was obtained from a woman aged 40 to 50 who had recovered from COVID-19. Both conserved end residues are part of each CDR3. D genes are given only for firm matches. Some rows have no size entry. The others give once, few or many, or a class for an expanded clone.

TRBD1 | TRBJ2-7 | - | TRBV15 | CATSTGGEYEQYF | TGTGCCACTAGCACAGGGGGCGAATACGAGCAGTACTTC
- | TRBJ2-1 | - | TRBV2 | CASMSRALYNEQFF | TGTGCCAGCATGAGCAGGGCCCTCTACAATGAGCAGTTCTTC
- | TRBJ1-2 | - | TRBV10-3 | CAISDGGGNYGYTF | TGTGCCATCAGTGACGGGGGAGGCAACTATGGCTACACCTTC
- | TRBJ1-3 | few | TRBV11-2 | CASSSVLTGNTIYF | TGTGCCAGCAGTTCGGTTTTAACTGGAAACACCATATATTTT
- | TRBJ1-1 | few | TRBV6-5 | CAIFRAGNTEAFF | TGTGCCATCTTCCGAGCGGGGAACACTGAAGCTTTCTTT
- | TRBJ1-1 | - | TRBV3-1/TRBV3-2 | CASSQRDLGLNTEAFF | TGTGCCAGCAGCCAACGGGACTTAGGCCTGAACACTGAAGCTTTCTTT
- | TRBJ1-2 | - | TRBV6-5 | CASIVAGRTGYTF | TGTGCCAGCATAGTGGCAGGGCGTACGGGCTACACCTTC
- | TRBJ2-3 | - | TRBV6-5 | CASKGRGTDTQYF | TGTGCCAGCAAAGGCAGGGGTACAGATACGCAGTATTTT
TRBD1 | TRBJ1-4 | - | TRBV7-9 | CASSQGDRGFDEKLFF | TGTGCCAGCAGCCAAGGGGACAGGGGGTTTGACGAAAAACTGTTTTTT
- | TRBJ1-4 | - | TRBV28 | CASSFTRRTNEKLFF | TGTGCCAGCAGTTTTACGAGGAGAACAAATGAAAAACTGTTTTTT
TRBD1 | TRBJ2-7 | - | TRBV4-1 | CASSHPQGASEQYF | TGCGCCAGCAGCCATCCCCAGGGGGCAAGCGAGCAGTACTTC
- | TRBJ1-2 | - | TRBV6-1 | CASSEEVLLYGYTF | TGTGCCAGCAGTGAAGAAGTTTTACTCTATGGCTACACCTTC
TRBD1 | TRBJ2-2 | - | TRBV5-4 | CASSSDREIYTGELFF | TGTGCCAGCAGTTCTGACAGGGAAATTTACACCGGGGAGCTGTTTTTT
- | TRBJ2-3 | - | TRBV28 | CATAGITQYF | TGTGCTACTGCGGGAATCACGCAGTATTTT
- | TRBJ2-1 | - | TRBV16 | CASSQLEYNEQFF | TGTGCCAGCAGCCAATTGGAGTACAATGAGCAGTTCTTC
- | TRBJ2-1 | - | TRBV27 | CASSLGAGVSRPYNEQFF | TGTGCCAGCAGTTTGGGGGCAGGAGTCAGTAGACCCTACAATGAGCAGTTCTTC
- | TRBJ1-6 | - | TRBV27 | CASTLLGRNSPLHF | TGTGCCAGCACCCTTCTGGGCCGTAATTCACCCCTCCACTTT
- | TRBJ1-6 | - | TRBV2 | CASTITGDTGYSPLHF | TGTGCCAGCACCATTACCGGGGACACGGGATATTCACCCCTCCACTTT
TRBD2 | TRBJ2-3 | - | TRBV5-1 | CASSLGTSGSTDTQYF | TGCGCCAGCAGCCTCGGGACTAGCGGTAGCACAGATACGCAGTATTTT
- | TRBJ1-1 | - | TRBV21-1 | CASSKSGDRMNTEAFF | TGTGCCAGCAGCAAGTCAGGGGATCGGATGAACACTGAAGCTTTCTTT
TRBD1 | TRBJ1-6 | - | TRBV3-1/TRBV3-2 | CASSRGTGSRNSPLHF | TGTGCCAGCAGCCGCGGGACAGGAAGTAGGAATTCACCCCTCCACTTT
- | TRBJ1-5 | few | TRBV19 | CASSIDARGNNQPQHF | TGTGCCAGTAGTATAGACGCCAGGGGCAACAATCAGCCCCAGCATTTT
- | TRBJ1-1 | - | TRBV3-1/TRBV3-2 | CASSQTGVMNTEAFF | TGTGCCAGCAGCCAGACAGGTGTCATGAACACTGAAGCTTTCTTT
- | TRBJ2-6 | - | TRBV10-3 | CAISESTAYSGANVLTF | TGTGCCATCAGTGAGTCGACAGCTTACTCTGGGGCCAACGTCCTGACTTTC
TRBD1 | TRBJ1-2 | - | TRBV5-1 | CASSSGTGGDGYTF | TGCGCCAGCAGCTCCGGGACAGGGGGCGATGGCTACACCTTC
TRBD1 | TRBJ1-5 | - | TRBV6-5 | CASRGTGGNQPQHF | TGTGCCAGCAGAGGGACAGGGGGCAATCAGCCCCAGCATTTT
- | TRBJ2-6 | - | TRBV2 | CASTGTSGGANVLTF | TGTGCCAGCACAGGGACATCTGGAGGGGCCAACGTCCTGACTTTC
- | TRBJ2-6 | - | TRBV28 | CASTEVLGANVLTF | TGTGCCAGCACCGAGGTCCTCGGGGCCAACGTCCTGACTTTC
TRBD2 | TRBJ2-3 | once | TRBV18 | CAAGESDTQYF | TGTGCCGCGGGGGAATCAGATACGCAGTATTTT
- | TRBJ1-4 | - | TRBV2 | CASTTGGRGNEKLFF | TGTGCCAGCACCACTGGGGGCAGGGGTAATGAAAAACTGTTTTTT
- | TRBJ2-1 | - | TRBV11-3 | CASSLVGGPFNEQFF | TGTGCCAGCAGCTTAGTCGGGGGGCCCTTCAATGAGCAGTTCTTC
TRBD1 | TRBJ1-4 | - | TRBV6-6 | CASRPGTGEKLFF | TGTGCCAGCAGGCCCGGGACAGGGGAAAAACTGTTTTTT
- | TRBJ1-3 | few | TRBV18 | CASSFGGSTGNTIYF | TGTGCCAGCTCATTCGGGGGTAGCACTGGAAACACCATATATTTT
TRBD1 | TRBJ2-7 | - | TRBV20-1 | CSASTQGASSYEQYF | TGCAGTGCTAGTACACAGGGGGCGAGCTCCTACGAGCAGTACTTC
TRBD1 | TRBJ2-3 | - | TRBV24-1 | CATSPPPGQGSADTQYF | TGTGCCACCAGTCCGCCCCCGGGACAGGGATCAGCAGATACGCAGTATTTT
TRBD1 | TRBJ2-1 | - | TRBV11-2 | CASSFNRDRAPMSRFF | TGTGCCAGCAGCTTTAACCGGGACAGGGCACCAATGTCGCGGTTCTTC
- | TRBJ1-6 | - | TRBV30 | CAWTGYNSPLHF | TGTGCCTGGACAGGATATAATTCACCCCTCCACTTT
TRBD1 | TRBJ1-1 | - | TRBV19 | CASSSGTGWTSEAFF | TGTGCCAGTAGTTCAGGGACAGGGTGGACCTCAGAAGCTTTCTTT
TRBD1 | TRBJ1-2 | - | TRBV28 | CASTDRGLDGYTF | TGTGCCAGCACGGACAGGGGGCTAGATGGCTACACCTTC
- | TRBJ1-2 | once | TRBV4-1 | CASSRQGIYGYTF | TGCGCCAGCAGCCGGCAGGGGATCTATGGCTACACCTTC
- | TRBJ1-4 | - | TRBV7-9 | CASRSREDSNEKLFF | TGTGCCAGCAGGAGCAGGGAGGATTCTAATGAAAAACTGTTTTTT
- | TRBJ2-5 | - | TRBV5-4 | CASSEDSQETQYF | TGTGCCAGCAGCGAGGACAGCCAAGAGACCCAGTACTTC
TRBD1 | TRBJ1-5 | - | TRBV18 | CASSPGDRTGGIQPQHF | TGTGCCAGCTCCCCAGGAGATCGGACAGGGGGCATCCAGCCCCAGCATTTT
TRBD2 | TRBJ2-1 | - | TRBV7-9 | CAGGTTRAYNEQFF | TGTGCGGGGGGGACCACTCGCGCCTACAATGAGCAGTTCTTC
TRBD1 | TRBJ1-1 | - | TRBV6-6 | CASSVGQGAGTEAFF | TGTGCCAGCAGCGTAGGACAGGGGGCGGGCACTGAAGCTTTCTTT
- | TRBJ2-2 | - | TRBV5-1 | CASSLGQMTGELFF | TGCGCCAGCAGCCTTGGCCAGATGACCGGGGAGCTGTTTTTT
- | TRBJ2-1 | - | TRBV9 | CASSPPGGSVSYNEQFF | TGTGCCAGCAGCCCTCCAGGAGGAAGCGTCTCCTACAATGAGCAGTTCTTC
TRBD1 | TRBJ1-3 | - | TRBV9 | CASSSRTGLSFGNTIYF | TGTGCCAGCAGCTCGCGGACAGGGTTAAGTTTTGGAAACACCATATATTTT
- | TRBJ1-5 | once | TRBV19 | CASSVTAGDQPQHF | TGTGCCAGTAGTGTCACCGCAGGGGATCAGCCCCAGCATTTT